The 20 T cell receptor beta chains listed next were all sequenced from one sample in a study of T cells after somatic rescue of genetic block. Clones were sequenced by immunoSEQ multiplex PCR, and TCRdb holds only the in-frame ones, with some missing. Here the sample spans 65,000 to 70,000 clones, approximately 90% being singletons. The sequencing input was peripheral blood mononuclear cells (PBMCs). All receptors come from a man aged 40-49 years.

This rearrangement joins TRBV28 to TRBJ1-5; TRBD1 aligns across 7 bases. Germline assignment: CDR1 MDHEN and CDR2 SYDVKM. V was clipped by 7 bases and J by 7 bases; unmatched bases: 13. CDR3 length: 15 residues. In nucleotides, the CDR3 is TGTGCCAGCATTCAGGGGGGGACCATCGGCCAGCCCCAGCATTTT. Translating it yields CASIQGGTIGQPQHF.

The rearrangement uses TRBV30 and TRBJ1-1; no clear D gene. There are 10 residues in the CDR3. Germline CDR1 and CDR2: GTSNPN and SVGIG (reference sequence). With 0 bases removed from V and 11 bases from J, the gap between germline ends came to 7 bases. As DNA, the CDR3 is TGTGCCTGGAGTGTGGGGAGTGCTTTCTTT. It yields the protein CAWSVGSAFF.

The V and J genes are TRBV18 and TRBJ2-3; D remains ambiguous. This CDR3 is 13 amino acids long. The V gene lost 2 bases and the J gene lost 2 bases, with 5 bases spanning the gap. Germline V gene lookup returns CDR1 KGHSH and CDR2 LQKENI. The CDR3 coding sequence is TGTGCCAGCTCACCAGCTGTCACAGATACGCAGTATTTT. Translating it yields CASSPAVTDTQYF.

This clone has a single count. The genes are TRBV5-6 and TRBJ1-2; D is unresolved. The V gene's germline CDR1 is SGHDT and CDR2 YYEEEE. The CDR3 spans 14 residues. The V gene lost 1 base and the J gene lost 8 bases, with 15 bases spanning the gap. CDR3 region: CASSLYPGREGYTF. The DNA of the CDR3 is TGTGCCAGCAGCTTGTATCCGGGAAGAGAGGGCTACACCTTC.

The chain carries TRBV7-9 and TRBJ2-7; D call uncertain. CDR1 and CDR2 (germline): SEHNR, FQNEAQ (reference sequence). The CDR3 loop spans 13 amino acids. Deletions cut 5 bases from V and 6 bases from J, with 14 bases between. CDR3 region: CASSPHRGIEQYF. CDR3 bases: TGTGCCAGCAGCCCACATCGTGGGATCGAGCAGTACTTC.

The V gene is TRBV5-6, the J gene TRBJ2-3; TRBD2 matches 8 bases. The CDR3 spans 15 residues. Trimming took 0 bases from V and 0 from J; bases not matched to a gene: 0. The germline CDR1 and CDR2 sequences are SGHDT and YYEEEE. The chain's CDR3 is CASSLAGGSTDTQYF. Written as DNA, the CDR3 is TGTGCCAGCAGCTTGGCGGGGGGGAGCACAGATACGCAGTATTTT.

This chain uses TRBV19 with TRBJ2-5; D uncertain. This CDR3 contains 15 residues. The V gene's germline CDR1 is LNHDA and CDR2 SQIVND (reference sequence). V was cut by 2 bases and J by 3 bases, with 13 bases left in between. The CDR3 spells CASSIIRLRKETQYF. For the CDR3, the DNA is TGTGCCAGTAGTATAATTAGACTGAGAAAAGAGACCCAGTACTTC.

The chain links TRBV14 to TRBJ2-3; 7 nucleotides align to TRBD2. This CDR3 comprises 16 residues. Germline CDR1 and CDR2: SGHDN and FVKESK. V shed 1 base, J shed 4 bases, and the junction held 8 bases outside the gene matches. The CDR3 nucleotides read TGTGCCAGCAGCCAAGGAGGACTAGGTTGGGCAGATACGCAGTATTTT. Translating gives CASSQGGLGWADTQYF.

The gene calls are TRBV25-1 and TRBJ2-7; D might be TRBD2 (6 bases). V lost 8 bases and J 0 bases, leaving 17 bases between the germline ends. The CDR3 sequence is 15 residues long. Germline V lookup: CDR1 MGHDK, CDR2 SYGVNS. The CDR3 spells CASGWKAGSSYEQYF. For the CDR3, the DNA is TGTGCCAGCGGTTGGAAGGCGGGGTCCTCCTACGAGCAGTACTTC.

The chain links TRBV28 to TRBJ1-2; the D gene is possibly TRBD1 (5 bases). Per the germline V gene, CDR1 is MDHEN and CDR2 is SYDVKM. The CDR3 spans 15 residues. The V end was cut by 3 bases, the J end by 2 bases, with 13 bases between. The CDR3 spells CASSFSRGENYGYTF. The CDR3 DNA is TGTGCCAGCAGTTTCTCTCGGGGGGAGAACTATGGCTACACCTTC.

CDR3 protein: CASSVGGGTYEQYF. CDR3 coding DNA: TGTGCCAGCAGCGTAGGAGGGGGGACCTACGAGCAGTACTTC. This sequence joins TRBV9 and TRBJ2-7; D possibly matches TRBD1 or TRBD2 (6 bases each). V gave up 0 bases and J gave up 2 bases, with 9 bases separating them. Germline V gene lookup returns CDR1 SGDLS and CDR2 YYNGEE. CDR3 length equals 14 residues.

The chain combines TRBV19 with TRBJ2-2; 10 positions agree with TRBD1. CDR1 is LNHDA and CDR2 is SQIVND in the germline V gene (reference sequence). This CDR3 is built from 18 residues. Germline trimming cut 4 bases from V and 3 bases from J; bases unmatched to any gene: 11. The CDR3 sequence: CASSTPDRGSTYTGELFF. In nucleotides, the CDR3 is TGTGCCAGTAGTACCCCGGACAGGGGGTCGACTTACACCGGGGAGCTGTTTTTT.

The chain joins TRBV27 to TRBJ2-1, with 8 bases aligning to TRBD2. Germline values: CDR1 MNHEY, CDR2 SMNVEV (reference sequence). V lost 0 bases, J lost 3 bases, and 4 bases stayed unmatched. CDR3 length equals 16 residues. Here the CDR3 DNA reads TGTGCCAGCAGTTTATCGATTGCGGGAGGCTACAATGAGCAGTTCTTC. Protein: CASSLSIAGGYNEQFF.

This chain connects TRBV6-1 to TRBJ2-1; 10 bases line up with TRBD1. Trimming at V came to 6 bases and at J to 9 bases, leaving 8 bases not matched to a gene. The CDR3 has 14 residues. Germline CDR1 is MNHNS and CDR2 is SASEGT. This CDR3 is CASSPGTGVTEQFF. The CDR3 DNA sequence: TGTGCCAGCAGCCCCGGGACAGGGGTAACTGAGCAGTTCTTC.

The V gene is TRBV9, the J gene TRBJ1-5; D might be TRBD1 (5 bases). The length of the CDR3 is 16 residues. CDR1 is SGDLS, CDR2 YYNGEE, per germline. Trimming cost V 4 bases and J 1 base, with 15 bases left between them. The chain's CDR3 is CASSPQEGLSNQPQHF. DNA of the CDR3: TGTGCCAGCAGCCCCCAAGAGGGACTAAGCAATCAGCCCCAGCATTTT.

The chain recombines TRBV19 with TRBJ1-5; D not resolved. The length of the CDR3 is 15 residues. Germline CDR1 is LNHDA and CDR2 is SQIVND (reference sequence). The V gene lost 3 bases and the J gene lost 0 bases, with 9 bases spanning the gap. The CDR3: CASSMWRDSNQPQHF. CDR3 coding DNA: TGTGCCAGTAGTATGTGGCGGGATAGCAATCAGCCCCAGCATTTT.

V and J are TRBV15 and TRBJ2-7; D not certain. The ends were cut back, 3 bases at V and 0 bases at J, with 9 bases in the middle. The CDR3 length is 14 residues. Germline loops: CDR1 LNHNV, CDR2 YYDKDF (reference sequence). The CDR3 DNA sequence: TGTGCCACCAGCAGCCAGGATTTCTCCTACGAGCAGTACTTC. Its translation is CATSSQDFSYEQYF.

The gene calls are TRBV2 and TRBJ2-5; no reliable D call. With 7 bases removed from V and 4 bases from J, the gap between germline ends came to 10 bases. CDR3 length: 12 amino acids. Per the germline V gene, CDR1 is SNHLY and CDR2 is FYNNEI. The CDR3 loop reads CASTRLGETQYF. In nucleotides, the CDR3 is TGTGCCAGCACTAGGTTGGGAGAGACCCAGTACTTC. The full variable domain, with the rest looked up from reference TRBV2 and TRBJ2-5, is EPEVTQTPSHQVTQMGQEVILRCVPISNHLYFYWYRQILGQKVEFLVSFYNNEISEKSEIFDDQFSVERPDGSNFTLKIRSTKLEDSAMYFCASTRLGETQYFGPGTRLLVL.

The chain links TRBV7-6 to TRBJ1-5, with 7 nucleotides matching TRBD1. The CDR3 consists of 16 residues. J lost 2 bases, V lost 1 base, and 5 bases had no gene match. Germline values: CDR1 SGHVS, CDR2 FNYEAQ. CDR3 in DNA: TGTGCCAGCAGCTTAGTCCCAGGGGGAGGCAATCAGCCCCAGCATTTT. This translates into CASSLVPGGGNQPQHF.

The gene calls are TRBV9 and TRBJ1-3; weak D call: TRBD1 (6 bases). There are 15 residues in the CDR3. The germline gives CDR1 SGDLS, CDR2 YYNGEE. The germline V and J ends were trimmed by 3 bases and 0 bases, with 10 bases remaining between them. The CDR3 sequence is CASSEGGFSGNTIYF. CDR3 DNA: TGTGCCAGCAGCGAGGGGGGGTTCTCTGGAAACACCATATATTTT.